Below, 16 T cell receptor beta chains from the same sample are listed, as sequenced in a study of blood T cell repertoires in COVID-19. The protocol was immunoSEQ multiplex PCR, while the TCRdb copy is restricted to in-frame clones and leaves out a portion. Here the sample spans 65,000 or so clones, approximately 86% being singletons. The specimen sequenced was peripheral blood. The receptors were sampled from a human donor with acute or convalescent COVID-19. The donor label of this sample is uncertain.

This clone was seen just once. This chain connects TRBV28 to TRBJ2-2; 12 nucleotides line up with TRBD2. The CDR3 sequence is 19 residues long. The germline gives CDR1 MDHEN, CDR2 SYDVKM. Trimming took 4 bases from V and 4 from J; bases not matched to a gene: 13. CDR3 region: CASSSPSSGRALGTGELFF. DNA of the CDR3: TGTGCCAGCAGTTCCCCCTCTAGCGGGAGGGCCTTGGGCACCGGGGAGCTGTTTTTT.

J is TRBJ2-3 and V is TRBV10-3, with D possibly being TRBD2 (6 bases). V shed 6 bases and J shed 4 bases, with 20 bases lying between them. Germline V gene lookup returns CDR1 ENHRY and CDR2 SYGVKD. The CDR3 length is 16 residues. CDR3 loop: CAIRMRDEEDSDTQYF. The CDR3, as DNA: TGTGCCATCAGAATGCGGGACGAAGAAGACTCAGATACGCAGTATTTT.

This chain joins TRBV18 and TRBJ1-5; 7 nucleotides align to TRBD1. Germline V CDR1 and CDR2: KGHSH, LQKENI. Germline trimming cut 6 bases from V and 4 bases from J; bases unmatched to any gene: 9. This CDR3 has 15 amino acids. The CDR3 sequence: CASSPGQEGNQPQHF. The CDR3 nucleotides read TGTGCCAGCTCTCCCGGACAGGAGGGGAATCAGCCCCAGCATTTT.

The J gene is TRBJ1-5, the V gene TRBV27, with 7 bases that match TRBD1. The CDR3 is made up of 14 amino acids. In germline, CDR1 is MNHEY, CDR2 SMNVEV (reference sequence). Losses at the gene ends were 5 bases for V and 7 bases for J; bases not matched to a gene: 8. The CDR3 region is CASSATGARQPQHF. Here the CDR3 DNA reads TGTGCCAGCAGTGCCACAGGGGCCAGGCAGCCCCAGCATTTT.

The gene calls are TRBV7-2 and TRBJ2-5, with a weak D call TRBD2 (5 bases). The V end lost 8 bases, the J end lost 4 bases, and 14 bases lay between the germline ends. Per the germline V gene, CDR1 is SGHTA and CDR2 is FQGNSA. This CDR3 comprises 13 residues. CDR3 amino acids: CASGSGRVETQYF. As DNA, the CDR3 is TGTGCCAGCGGGTCGGGGAGAGTAGAGACCCAGTACTTC.

This clone has a handful of counts. The V call is TRBV5-1, the J call TRBJ2-5; 10 nucleotides agree with TRBD1. The CDR3 covers 15 residues. Trimming removed 4 bases from V and 2 bases from J; junction bases left unmatched: 5. Germline lookup yields CDR1 SGHRS and CDR2 YFSETQ. For the CDR3, the DNA is TGCGCCAGCAGCACGCCGGGACAGGGGCAAGAGACCCAGTACTTC. Translation: CASSTPGQGQETQYF.

This chain links TRBV7-2 with TRBJ2-3; D may be TRBD2 (6 bases). CDR3 size: 15 residues. Germline V gives CDR1 SGHTA, CDR2 FQGNSA. The V end was cut by 2 bases, the J end by 4 bases, with 13 bases between. The CDR3 bases are TGTGCCAGCAGCTTAAATCCGGGACTCGCAGATACGCAGTATTTT. It encodes CASSLNPGLADTQYF. Variable domain in full (rest from reference TRBV7-2 and TRBJ2-3): GAGVSQSPSNKVTEKGKDVELRCDPISGHTALYWYRQSLGQGLEFLIYFQGNSAPDKSGLPSDRFSAERTGGSVSTLTIQRTQQEDSAVYLCASSLNPGLADTQYFGPGTRLTVL.

V is TRBV20-1 and J is TRBJ2-1, with TRBD1 as a possible D gene (6 bases). With 6 bases removed from V and 9 bases from J, the gap between germline ends came to 12 bases. The germline V gene has CDR1 DFQATT and CDR2 SNEGSKA (reference sequence). This CDR3 has 11 amino acids. In DNA, the CDR3 is TGCAGTGCCGAGGGGGTAGGTGAGCAGTTCTTC. Its translation is CSAEGVGEQFF.

CDR3 sequence: CASSESFGGYQETQYF. DNA for the CDR3: TGTGCCAGCAGTGAATCGTTCGGGGGTTACCAAGAGACCCAGTACTTC. The rearrangement uses TRBV6-1 and TRBJ2-5; tentatively, D is TRBD2 (6 bases). The germline V gene encodes CDR1 MNHNS and CDR2 SASEGT. V lost 2 bases to trimming and J lost 0 bases, with 13 bases between them. The CDR3 is 16 residues long.

CDR3 loop: CASSLDTMNTEAFF. In nucleotides, the CDR3 is TGTGCCAGCTCACTCGACACGATGAACACTGAAGCTTTCTTT. The gene calls are TRBV18 and TRBJ1-1; D not resolved. V was trimmed by 4 bases and J by 0 bases, leaving 9 bases between them. Germline-derived CDR1 and CDR2 are KGHSH and LQKENI. The CDR3 is 14 residues long.

The J gene is TRBJ2-7, the V gene TRBV19; tentative D call: TRBD1 (6 bases). CDR1 is LNHDA, CDR2 SQIVND, per germline (reference sequence). The CDR3 contains 15 residues. Trimming pared 5 bases from V and 2 bases from J, leaving 16 bases between. This chain's CDR3 is CASSSPRRGAYEQYF. The CDR3 DNA reads as TGTGCCAGTAGTTCTCCCCGCAGGGGAGCCTACGAGCAGTACTTC.

The chain has TRBV10-1 and TRBJ2-7, with D possibly TRBD1 on 6 matching bases. CDR1 and CDR2 (germline): WNHNN, SYGVQD (reference sequence). V was shortened by 9 bases and J by 2 bases, with 29 bases between the two germline ends. The length of the CDR3 is 18 residues. The CDR3 sequence is CARIADSHEGTITYEQYV. The CDR3 coding sequence is TGCGCCAGGATTGCGGACAGTCACGAAGGAACGATTACCTACGAGCAGTACGTC.

This clone ranks as medium-sized (0.01 to 0.1%). Compared with germline, one end of the junction differs, possibly owing to a read error. The chain recombines TRBV10-3 with TRBJ2-3; possible D gene TRBD2, 5 bases. The germline gives CDR1 ENHRY, CDR2 SYGVKD. The CDR3 extends over 12 amino acids. CDR3 protein: CATSSPGDTQYF. The CDR3 coding sequence is TGTGCCACCAGTTCACCGGGGGATACGCAGTATTTT.

In DNA, the CDR3 is TGTGCCAGCAGTTTATCCATTTACAGGGGTGGGTCCACTGAAGCTTTCTTT. Its protein is CASSLSIYRGGSTEAFF. The chain employs TRBV27 and TRBJ1-1; 7 bases map to TRBD1. The CDR3 runs 17 residues. The J segment lost 4 bases and the V segment lost 0 bases, leaving 11 bases of the junction unmatched. The germline V gene encodes CDR1 MNHEY and CDR2 SMNVEV (reference sequence).

This CDR3 is CVRMGQARNTIYF. The CDR3 nucleotides read TGTGTCAGGATGGGTCAGGCTAGAAACACCATATATTTT. The chain employs TRBV2 and TRBJ1-3, with D hard to call. In germline, CDR1 is SNHLY, CDR2 FYNNEI. This CDR3 contains 13 residues. The variable domain in full, completed from reference TRBV2 and TRBJ1-3, reads EPEVTQTPSHQVTQMGQEVILRCVPISNHLYFYWYRQILGQKVEFLVSFYNNEISEKSEIFDDQFSVERPDGSNFTLKIRSTKLEDSAMYFCVRMGQARNTIYFGEGSWLTVV.

The CDR3 DNA sequence: TGCAGCGTTGAGGAGGGCTACGAGCAGTACTTC. Translated, it gives CSVEEGYEQYF. V usage is TRBV29-1 and J usage is TRBJ2-7; possibly TRBD2 for D (6 bases). There are 11 residues in the CDR3. CDR1 and CDR2 from the germline V gene are SQVTM and ANQGSEA. V lost 3 bases to trimming and J lost 3 bases, with 6 bases between them.